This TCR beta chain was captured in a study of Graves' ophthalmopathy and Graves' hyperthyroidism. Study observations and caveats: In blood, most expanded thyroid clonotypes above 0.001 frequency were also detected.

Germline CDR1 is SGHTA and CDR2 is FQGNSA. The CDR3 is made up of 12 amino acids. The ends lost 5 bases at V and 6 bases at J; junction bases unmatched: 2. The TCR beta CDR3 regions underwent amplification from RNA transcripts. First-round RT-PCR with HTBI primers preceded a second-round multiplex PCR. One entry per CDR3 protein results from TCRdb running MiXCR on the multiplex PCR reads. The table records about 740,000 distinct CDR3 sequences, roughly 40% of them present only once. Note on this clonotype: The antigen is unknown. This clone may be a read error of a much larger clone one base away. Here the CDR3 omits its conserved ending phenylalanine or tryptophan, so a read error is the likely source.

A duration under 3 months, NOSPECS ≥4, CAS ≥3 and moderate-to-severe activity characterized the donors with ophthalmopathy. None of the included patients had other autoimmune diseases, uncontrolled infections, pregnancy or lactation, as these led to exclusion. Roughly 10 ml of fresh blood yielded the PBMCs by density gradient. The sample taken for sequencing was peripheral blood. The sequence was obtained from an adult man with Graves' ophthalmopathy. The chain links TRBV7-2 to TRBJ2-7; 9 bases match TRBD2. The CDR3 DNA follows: TGTGCCAGCAGCGTGACTAGCGGCGAGCAGTACCTC. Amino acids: CASSVTSGEQYL.